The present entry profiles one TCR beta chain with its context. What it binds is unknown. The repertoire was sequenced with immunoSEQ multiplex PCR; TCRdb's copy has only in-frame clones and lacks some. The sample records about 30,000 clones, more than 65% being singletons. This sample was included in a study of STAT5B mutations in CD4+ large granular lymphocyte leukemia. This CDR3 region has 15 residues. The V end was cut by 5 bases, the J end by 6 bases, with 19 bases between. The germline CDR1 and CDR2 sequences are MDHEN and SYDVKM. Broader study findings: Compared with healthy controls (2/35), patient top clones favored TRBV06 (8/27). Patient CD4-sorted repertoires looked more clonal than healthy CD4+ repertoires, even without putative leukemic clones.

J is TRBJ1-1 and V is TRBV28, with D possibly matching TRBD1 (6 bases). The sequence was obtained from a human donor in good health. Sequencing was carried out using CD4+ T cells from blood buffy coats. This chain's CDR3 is CASSTQGRPGAEAFF. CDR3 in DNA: TGTGCCAGCAGTACCCAGGGGCGGCCGGGCGCTGAAGCTTTCTTT.